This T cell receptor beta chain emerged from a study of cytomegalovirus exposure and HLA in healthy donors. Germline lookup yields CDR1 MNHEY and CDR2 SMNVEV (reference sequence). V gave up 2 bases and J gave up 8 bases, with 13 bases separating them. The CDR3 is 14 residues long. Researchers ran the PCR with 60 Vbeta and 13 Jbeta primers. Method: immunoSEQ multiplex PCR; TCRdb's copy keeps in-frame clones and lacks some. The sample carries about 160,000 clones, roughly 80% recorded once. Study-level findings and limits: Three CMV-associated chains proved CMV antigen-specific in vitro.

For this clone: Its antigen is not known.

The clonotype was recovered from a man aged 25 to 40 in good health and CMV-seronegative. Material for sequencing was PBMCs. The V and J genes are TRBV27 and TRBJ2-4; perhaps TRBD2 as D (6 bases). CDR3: CASSLGGVGDIQYF. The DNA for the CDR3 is TGTGCCAGCAGTTTAGGAGGGGTCGGAGACATTCAGTACTTC.